The subject of this entry is one TCR beta chain. The antigen is undetermined. Per the germline V gene, CDR1 is GTSNPN and CDR2 is SVGIG (reference sequence). Trimming took 4 bases from V and 1 from J, leaving 10 bases between them. This CDR3 region has 13 residues. This record belongs to a study of vaccination effects on CD4 cells after COVID-19. Study as a whole: Subjects were given two BNT162b2 or mRNA-1273 vaccine doses.

Broader study findings: Common cold coronavirus cross-reactivity was shown by only 1 of 255 vaccine-induced clones in healthy vaccinees.

After expansion with viral peptide pools in the ViraFEST assay, antigen-specific CD4+ T cells were sequenced. Culture lasted about 11 days before CD4+ T cell isolation. All vaccine recipients tested negative for nucleocapsid antibodies and had never contracted SARS-CoV-2 infection. Repertoires were generated with immunoSEQ multiplex PCR, while TCRdb's copy carries only in-frame clones and drops some. The data show some 31,000 clones, 73% seen once. The rearrangement links TRBV30 to TRBJ1-1, with D hard to call. The source of this sequence is a human donor who received a COVID-19 vaccine. The source was CD4+ T cells from PBMCs cultured with HCoV-OC43 spike peptides, collected before COVID-19 vaccination. Subset given: HCoV-OC43 spike overlapping peptide pool stimulation. CDR3 residues: CAWNAVRNTEAFF. The CDR3 coding sequence is TGTGCCTGGAATGCGGTACGGAACACTGAAGCTTTCTTT. The full variable domain, in which reference TRBV30 and TRBJ1-1 provide the parts outside the CDR3, is SQTIHQWPATLVQPVGSPLSLECTVEGTSNPNLYWYRQAAGRGLQLLFYSVGIGQISSEVPQNLSASRPQDRQFILSSKKLLLSDSGFYLCAWNAVRNTEAFFGQGTRLTVV.